This T cell receptor beta chain was retrieved from a study of blood T cell repertoires in COVID-19. In the study overall: Italy, Spain and the United States were the sources of the convalescent and acute COVID-19 samples.

Sequencing was performed with immunoSEQ multiplex PCR; in TCRdb, only in-frame clones are kept and a portion is missing. Seen here are about 300,000 clones, around nine tenths observed once, and the top ten hold 1.8%. J was trimmed by 1 base and V by 6 bases; bases with no gene match: 7. Germline values: CDR1 SGHNT, CDR2 YYREEE (reference sequence). This CDR3 contains 16 residues. The receptor's source is a woman under 40 with COVID-19, enrolled during active disease. Material: peripheral blood. The chain carries TRBV5-4 and TRBJ2-5; 12 nucleotides line up with TRBD2. CDR3 in amino acids: CASKASGGAGQETQYF. Here the CDR3 DNA reads TGTGCCAGCAAGGCTAGCGGGGGGGCGGGCCAAGAGACCCAGTACTTC.